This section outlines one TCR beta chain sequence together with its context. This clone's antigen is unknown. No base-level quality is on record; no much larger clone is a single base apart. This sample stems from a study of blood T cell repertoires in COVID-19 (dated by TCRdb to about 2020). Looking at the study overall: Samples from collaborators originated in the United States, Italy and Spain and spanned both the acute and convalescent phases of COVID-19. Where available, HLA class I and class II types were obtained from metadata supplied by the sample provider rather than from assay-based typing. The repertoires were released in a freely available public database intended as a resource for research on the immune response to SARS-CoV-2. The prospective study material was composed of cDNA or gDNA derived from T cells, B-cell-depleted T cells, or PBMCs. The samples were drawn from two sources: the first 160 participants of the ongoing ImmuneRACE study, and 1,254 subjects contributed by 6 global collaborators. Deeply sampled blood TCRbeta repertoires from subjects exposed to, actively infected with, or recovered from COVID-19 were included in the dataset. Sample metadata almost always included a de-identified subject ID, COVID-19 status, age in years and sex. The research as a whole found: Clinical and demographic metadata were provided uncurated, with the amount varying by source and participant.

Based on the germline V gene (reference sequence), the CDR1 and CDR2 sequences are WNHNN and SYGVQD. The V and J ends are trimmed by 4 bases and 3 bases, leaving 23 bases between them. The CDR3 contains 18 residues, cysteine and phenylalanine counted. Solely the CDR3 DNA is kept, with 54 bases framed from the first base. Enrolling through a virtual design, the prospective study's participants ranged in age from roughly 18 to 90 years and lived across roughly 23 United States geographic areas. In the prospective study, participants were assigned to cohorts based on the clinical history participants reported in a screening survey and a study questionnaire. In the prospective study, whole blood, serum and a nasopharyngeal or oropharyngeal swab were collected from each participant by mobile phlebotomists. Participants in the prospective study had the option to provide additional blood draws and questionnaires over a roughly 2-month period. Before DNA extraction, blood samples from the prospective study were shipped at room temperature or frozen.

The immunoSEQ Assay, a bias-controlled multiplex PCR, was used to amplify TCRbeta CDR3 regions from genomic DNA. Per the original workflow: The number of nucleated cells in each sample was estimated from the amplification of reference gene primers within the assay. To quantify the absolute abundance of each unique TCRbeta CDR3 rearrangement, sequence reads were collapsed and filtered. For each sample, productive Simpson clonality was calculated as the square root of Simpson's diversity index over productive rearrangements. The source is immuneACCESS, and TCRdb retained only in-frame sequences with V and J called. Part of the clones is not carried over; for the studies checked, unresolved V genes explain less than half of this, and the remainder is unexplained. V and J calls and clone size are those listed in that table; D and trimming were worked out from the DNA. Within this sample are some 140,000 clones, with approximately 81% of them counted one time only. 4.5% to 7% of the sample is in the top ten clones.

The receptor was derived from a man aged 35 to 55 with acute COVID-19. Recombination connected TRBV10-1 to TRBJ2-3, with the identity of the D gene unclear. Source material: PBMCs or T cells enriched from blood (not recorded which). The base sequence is TGCGCCAGCAGTGGCCCACCCGGTGGTACGAGCCTTACAGATACGCAGTATTTT. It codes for CASSGPPGGTSLTDTQYF.